This T cell receptor (beta chain) is drawn from a study of cytomegalovirus exposure and HLA in healthy donors. From germline, CDR1 is MDHEN and CDR2 SYDVKM. This CDR3 spans 13 amino acids. The germline V and J ends were trimmed by 2 bases and 0 bases, with 4 bases remaining between them. Findings and caveats of the study: Other equally common chains were less clonally expanded than HLA-associated TCR beta chains, a later analysis showed. Association of a missense DCLRE1C variant with TCR beta V- and J-gene trimming was reported in a later analysis. Serostatus for CMV was the only available immune exposure information.

Primers included in the PCR were 60 Vbeta and 13 Jbeta primers. Original processing notes: Per a later analysis, the number of unique TCR beta chains was around 80 million, of which around 9.9 million were shared. Profiling relied on immunoSEQ multiplex PCR, and the TCRdb table lists in-frame clones only, not all of them. The V and J calls and clone size were taken over from that table, and D and trimming were inferred from the DNA. The sample holds about 87,000 clones, less than 10% seen once. In regard to this clone: Its antigen is undetermined.

The specimen was PBMCs. This TCR derives from a man aged 45-65 years in good health and CMV-seronegative. This chain joins TRBV28 and TRBJ2-5; no definite D call. The CDR3 bases are TGTGCCAGCAGTTTAGCGGACCAAGAGACCCAGTACTTC. Protein product: CASSLADQETQYF.